These 20 T cell receptor beta chains were all obtained from the same sample, sequenced in a study of blood T cell repertoires in COVID-19. Here immunoSEQ multiplex PCR was the method, and the copy in TCRdb shows in-frame clones only, minus some. The table has about 390,000 clones, roughly 89% seen once. Source material: PBMCs or T cells enriched from blood (not recorded which). Receptor source: a woman aged 45 to 65 who had recovered from COVID-19.

The chain couples TRBV7-2 to TRBJ2-5; possible D gene TRBD2, 6 bases. The CDR3 is 13 amino acids. Germline V gives CDR1 SGHTA, CDR2 FQGNSA. Trimming removed 3 bases at V and 3 bases at J, with 8 bases between. This CDR3 reads CASSLGLKETQYF. CDR3 bases: TGTGCCAGCAGCTTGGGACTGAAAGAGACCCAGTACTTC.

This clone is a singleton in its sample. The CDR3 DNA sequence: TGTGCCAGCAGCACCGGACTAGCGGGGGGGCCTCAGTTCTTC. Amino acids: CASSTGLAGGPQFF. The chain carries TRBV7-2 and TRBJ2-1, with 15 bases identical to TRBD2. Germline trimming cut 5 bases from V and 13 bases from J; bases unmatched to any gene: 6. Germline CDR1 SGHTA, CDR2 FQGNSA. The CDR3 spans 14 residues.

V usage is TRBV9 and J usage is TRBJ2-7; TRBD2 matches at 7 bases. After removal of 0 bases from V and 2 bases from J, the junction contained 5 bases not matched to a gene. Germline lookup yields CDR1 SGDLS and CDR2 YYNGEE. The CDR3 runs to 15 residues. CDR3 residues: CASSVGGGETYEQYF. CDR3 DNA: TGTGCCAGCAGCGTAGGGGGAGGGGAAACCTACGAGCAGTACTTC.

The CDR3 is CASSHLSSPYEQYF. The CDR3 DNA is TGTGCCAGCAGCCATCTCTCTAGCCCCTACGAGCAGTACTTC. J is TRBJ2-7 and V is TRBV3-1 (or the pseudogene TRBV3-2), with D possibly matching TRBD2 (5 bases). Germline values: CDR1 LGHDT, CDR2 YNNKEL (reference sequence). CDR3 length: 14 amino acids. The V gene lost 3 bases and the J gene lost 2 bases, with 11 bases spanning the gap.

The chain is built from TRBV24-1 and TRBJ2-1; a weak D match, TRBD2 (5 bases). From germline, CDR1 is KGHDR and CDR2 SFDVKD. V lost 5 bases to trimming and J lost 7 bases, with 17 bases between them. This CDR3 is 15 amino acids long. CDR3 DNA: TGTGCCACCAGTGTTCTCGGATCATCGGGAAATGAGCAGTTCTTC. Translation gives CATSVLGSSGNEQFF.

The V and J genes are TRBV2 and TRBJ1-1; D is perhaps TRBD1 (6 bases). Germline V gene data show CDR1 as SNHLY and CDR2 as FYNNEI. Trimming shortened V by 0 bases and J by 5 bases, and 13 bases separated the two germline ends. This CDR3 has 15 amino acids. The CDR3 region has the DNA TGTGCCAGCAGTGAAGCGGCTGGGAGGGGGACTGAAGCTTTCTTT. The encoded protein is CASSEAAGRGTEAFF. Full variable domain (missing parts from reference TRBV2 and TRBJ1-1): EPEVTQTPSHQVTQMGQEVILRCVPISNHLYFYWYRQILGQKVEFLVSFYNNEISEKSEIFDDQFSVERPDGSNFTLKIRSTKLEDSAMYFCASSEAAGRGTEAFFGQGTRLTVV.

This clone is a singleton in its sample. This chain joins TRBV27 and TRBJ1-1; 8 bases are shared with TRBD1. In germline, CDR1 is MNHEY, CDR2 SMNVEV (reference sequence). V lost 7 bases to trimming and J lost 9 bases; unmatched junction nucleotides: 10. The CDR3 is 13 amino acids. The CDR3 bases are TGTGCCAGCACTGGACAGGGATACTCCAAAGCTTTCTTT. It yields the protein CASTGQGYSKAFF.

The rearrangement joins TRBV5-4 to TRBJ2-7; a possible D gene is TRBD2 (6 bases). This CDR3 is 15 amino acids long. V was clipped by 0 bases and J by 5 bases, with 15 bases between them. Per germline, CDR1 SGHNT and CDR2 YYREEE (reference sequence). The CDR3 DNA reads TGTGCCAGCAGCTTGGATTTGGGACGGGGGAACGAGCAGTACTTC. It specifies CASSLDLGRGNEQYF.

This chain connects TRBV10-3 to TRBJ2-3; 12 bases line up with TRBD2. The CDR3 contains 16 residues. V dropped 3 bases and J dropped 4; count of bases not matched to a gene: 5. Germline V CDR1 and CDR2: ENHRY, SYGVKD. The CDR3 sequence is CAISDRTSGAADTQYF. Here the CDR3 DNA reads TGTGCCATCAGTGATAGGACTAGCGGGGCGGCAGATACGCAGTATTTT.

The chain uses TRBV18 and TRBJ1-3; D not certain. CDR3 length: 12 amino acids. Trimming took off 3 bases at V and 7 bases at J, with 7 bases between the two ends. CDR1 is KGHSH, CDR2 LQKENI, per germline. DNA for the CDR3: TGTGCCAGCTCACCGAGAGAGAACACCATATATTTT. It yields the protein CASSPRENTIYF. Drawing the rest from reference TRBV18 and TRBJ1-3, the complete variable domain is NAGVMQNPRHLVRRRGQEARLRCSPMKGHSHVYWYRQLPEEGLKFMVYLQKENIIDESGMPKERFSAEFPKEGPSILRIQQVVRGDSAAYFCASSPRENTIYFGEGSWLTVV.

The rearrangement uses TRBV27 and TRBJ2-1; 7 nucleotides agree with TRBD1. This CDR3 region has 14 residues. The V gene's germline CDR1 is MNHEY and CDR2 SMNVEV (reference sequence). Trimming removed 8 bases from V and 3 bases from J; junction bases left unmatched: 7. In DNA form, the CDR3 reads TGTGCCAGCCGCCAAGGGGGCTTCTACAATGAGCAGTTCTTC. The encoded protein is CASRQGGFYNEQFF.

The chain carries TRBV9 and TRBJ2-1, with D perhaps matching TRBD2 (7 bases). Germline V lookup: CDR1 SGDLS, CDR2 YYNGEE. The CDR3 is 17 amino acids. Trimming took 0 bases from V and 4 from J, leaving 17 bases between them. The CDR3 region has the DNA TGTGCCAGCAGCGTAGTGGCGGGGGCGGGGCGATACAATGAGCAGTTCTTC. Its protein product is CASSVVAGAGRYNEQFF.

The V call is TRBV19, the J call TRBJ2-7; TRBD1 matches at 8 bases. With 8 bases clipped from V and 2 bases from J, the junction kept 2 bases outside the gene matches. CDR1 and CDR2 (germline): LNHDA, SQIVND (reference sequence). The CDR3 contains 12 residues. CDR3 amino acids: CASGRGPYEQYF. The CDR3 DNA follows: TGTGCCAGTGGCAGGGGGCCCTACGAGCAGTACTTC.

The V call is TRBV5-4, the J call TRBJ2-3, with TRBD1 matching over 7 bases. The CDR3 contains 15 residues. V dropped 1 base and J dropped 2; count of bases not matched to a gene: 4. CDR1 and CDR2 from the germline V gene are SGHNT and YYREEE (reference sequence). The CDR3, as DNA: TGTGCCAGCAGCTTGCCAGGACAGGTCACAGATACGCAGTATTTT. The encoded protein is CASSLPGQVTDTQYF.

The genes are TRBV5-4 and TRBJ2-1; D uncertain. Germline CDR1 is SGHNT and CDR2 is YYREEE (reference sequence). Trimming left V 1 base short and J 4 bases short, with 6 bases between. The CDR3 length is 13 residues. CDR3: CASSLIGYNEQFF. The CDR3 region has the DNA TGTGCCAGCAGCTTGATCGGGTACAATGAGCAGTTCTTC.

CDR3 in amino acids: CSVGQGPEQYF. The CDR3 DNA is TGCAGCGTTGGGCAGGGTCCCGAGCAGTACTTC. The rearrangement uses TRBV29-1 and TRBJ2-7, with D tentatively TRBD1 (5 bases). The CDR3 runs to 11 residues. V shed 4 bases and J shed 6 bases, with 10 bases lying between them. Germline V gene sequence: CDR1 SQVTM, CDR2 ANQGSEA.

This clone has only one observation. The rearrangement joins TRBV4-2 to TRBJ2-4; 8 bases map to TRBD2. The CDR3 runs 15 residues. V was clipped by 2 bases and J by 5 bases; unmatched bases: 5. CDR1 and CDR2 (germline): LGHNA, YNFKEQ. CDR3: CASSQWRGDENIQYF. The CDR3 DNA follows: TGTGCCAGCAGCCAATGGCGGGGGGATGAAAACATTCAGTACTTC.

The chain uses TRBV5-6 and TRBJ2-7; D might be TRBD2 (6 bases). Per germline, CDR1 SGHDT and CDR2 YYEEEE. Trimming pared 4 bases from V and 5 bases from J, leaving 13 bases between. There are 13 residues in the CDR3. The CDR3 spells CASSPGLYHEQYF. Written as DNA, the CDR3 is TGTGCCAGCAGCCCGGGACTTTACCACGAGCAGTACTTC.

CDR3 protein: CASSGQITPSGNTIYF. The CDR3 coding sequence is TGTGCCAGCAGTGGACAGATTACCCCCTCTGGAAACACCATATATTTT. This chain joins TRBV28 and TRBJ1-3; D is perhaps TRBD1 (6 bases). The CDR3 sequence is 16 residues long. V lost 5 bases, J lost 0 bases, and 14 bases lay in between. Germline CDR1 MDHEN, CDR2 SYDVKM.

This chain connects TRBV2 to TRBJ2-4; 8 bases match TRBD2. V lost 10 bases, J lost 7 bases, and 9 bases stayed unmatched. The germline V gene encodes CDR1 SNHLY and CDR2 FYNNEI. The CDR3 covers 13 residues. In DNA, the CDR3 is TGTGCCATTCGGGGGGGGAGCGGGAACATTCAGTACTTC. Translated, it gives CAIRGGSGNIQYF.